The sequence of this TCR beta chain was determined in a study of radiation and T cells in renal cell carcinoma. As for the study in general: Nephrectomy followed 15 Gy stereotactic body radiation by 4 weeks.

Trimming took off 2 bases at V and 2 bases at J, with 13 bases between the two ends. The length of the CDR3 is 15 residues. Germline-derived CDR1 and CDR2 are LGHNA and YNFKEQ. Stated time point: baseline pretreatment blood. Treatment noted: 15 Gy SBRT to primary tumor, nephrectomy 4 weeks later. Clear cell pathology was present in this patient's renal cell carcinoma. TCRdb's copy holds only in-frame clones and misses some; the assay was immunoSEQ multiplex PCR. This table holds roughly 130,000 clones, about 88% found once. The V gene is TRBV4-2, the J gene TRBJ2-7, with D tentatively TRBD2 (5 bases). The sequence was collected from a woman aged 45-60 years with renal cell carcinoma. Sequenced material: blood, taken from a patient whose treatment included radiotherapy and nephrectomy. This CDR3 reads CASSQRWTEAYEQYF. The CDR3 DNA sequence: TGTGCCAGCAGCCAACGCTGGACTGAAGCCTACGAGCAGTACTTC.